This TCR beta chain was identified in a study of cytomegalovirus exposure and HLA in healthy donors. Study background: It was reported in a later analysis that the 100 to 150 validation repertoires used the same platform as the approximately 650 first-cohort repertoires. Broader study findings: In vitro testing confirmed a few CMV-associated chains as specific for CMV antigens.

Trimming left V 2 bases short and J 8 bases short, with 9 bases between. The CDR3 totals 13 residues. Germline CDR1 is SGHAT and CDR2 is FQDESV (reference sequence). Here immunoSEQ multiplex PCR was the method, and the copy in TCRdb shows in-frame clones only, minus some. The table has some 330,000 clones, roughly 85% seen once; the top ten hold about 0.8%. This clone was detected once. Antigen specificity is unknown. Donors came from a validation cohort of over a hundred subjects, distinct from the first 666-subject cohort. The gene calls are TRBV11-1 and TRBJ2-2; D unclear. This TCR came from a woman aged 18-30 years in good health and CMV-seronegative. Input material: PBMCs. DNA of the CDR3: TGTGCCAGCAGCTTACCCTCGCGGGGGGAGCTGTTTTTT. This sequence encodes CASSLPSRGELFF.